The clone carrying this T cell receptor beta chain has at least ten counts. RNA-based 3' RACE libraries used unique molecular identifiers. TCRdb fed the 3' RACE reads into MiXCR, producing one record per CDR3 protein. In the table there are more than 40,000 distinct CDR3 sequences, 4.3% of which are singletons. The data stem from a study of HIV-infected children after antiretroviral therapy interruption. Sample treatment: PENTA 11 planned treatment interruption arm or continuous ART arm. At least 24 weeks of at least three-drug ART, in children 2 to 15 years. CDR1 is MDHEN, CDR2 SYDVKM, per germline. Trimming left V 6 bases short and J 4 bases short, with 19 bases between. There are 15 residues in the CDR3.

The chain joins TRBV28 to TRBJ2-7; tentative D call: TRBD2 (5 bases). The starting material was CD45RA+ CD4+ T cells from PBMCs, pooled from several time points, obtained from a donor given antiretroviral therapy, either interrupted or continuous. Subset indicated: naive CD4+ CD45RA+ CD45RO- T cells. This sequence was found in a pool of human donors with HIV. CDR3 sequence reads: CASRPVSGRGYEQYF. The CDR3 nucleotides read TGTGCCAGCAGACCCGTATCGGGGAGAGGGTACGAGCAGTACTTC.